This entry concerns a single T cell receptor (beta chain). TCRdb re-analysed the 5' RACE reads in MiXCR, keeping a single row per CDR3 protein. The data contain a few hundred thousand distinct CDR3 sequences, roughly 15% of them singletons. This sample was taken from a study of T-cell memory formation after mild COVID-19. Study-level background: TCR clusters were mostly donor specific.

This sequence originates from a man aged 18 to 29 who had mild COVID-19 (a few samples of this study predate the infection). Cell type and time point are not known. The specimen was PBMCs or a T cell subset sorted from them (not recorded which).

The CDR3 region has the DNA TGCAGTGCTAGAGATCCAGGACAGGGACCCAATCAGCCCCAGCATTTT. Its protein product is CSARDPGQGPNQPQHF. V is TRBV20-1 and J is TRBJ1-5; 8 bases align to TRBD1. The CDR3 runs to 16 residues. V lost 0 bases, J lost 3 bases, and 7 bases stayed unmatched. CDR1 is DFQATT, CDR2 SNEGSKA, per germline (reference sequence).